This record covers a single T cell receptor (beta chain). In the study's own analysis: Amplification of reference gene primers provided the estimated nucleated cell counts. Clones were read by immunoSEQ multiplex PCR, and TCRdb kept only the in-frame ones, dropping some. D and trimming were read from the DNA, whereas the V and J calls and clone size are those reported in that table. This table has 25,000 to 35,000 clones, 89% appearing once. Deletions cut 2 bases from V and 8 bases from J, with 4 bases between. The CDR3 runs to 11 residues. CDR1 and CDR2 (germline): SGHRS, YFSETQ. The sample belongs to a study of blood T cell repertoires in COVID-19. Study overall: The United States, Italy and Spain supplied acute and convalescent COVID-19 samples. In each case, the material was cDNA or gDNA derived from T cells, B-cell-depleted T cells, or PBMCs.

This receptor was taken from a human donor with acute or convalescent COVID-19. The donor label of this sample is uncertain. Sequenced sample: peripheral blood. This chain connects TRBV5-1 to TRBJ1-4; no clear D gene. The CDR3 nucleotides are TGCGCCAGCAGCTTCGAGGAAAAACTGTTTTTT. This codes for CASSFEEKLFF.